The 10 T cell receptor beta chains given below trace back to one sample, sequenced in a study of early T cells in non-severe SARS-CoV-2 infection (dated by TCRdb to the early 2020s). Library prep was done by 5' RACE. The data were produced on a NextSeq 500. The public reads were reprocessed in TCRdb via fastp at Q25 and MiXCR, keeping in-frame beta chains. Each record represents a unique CDR3 protein, reported with the most common genes and DNA among its rows. The sample table shows about 26,000 distinct CDR3 sequences, and roughly 5.3% are seen once. The ten largest clones capture 3.5% to 4.5% of the sample. Sequenced: whole blood. These receptors were obtained from an adult who was a healthcare worker with PCR-confirmed SARS-CoV-2 infection or an uninfected control (not recorded which).

This clonotype was observed many times. The chain carries TRBV5-5 and TRBJ2-2; D is ambiguous. The germline CDR1 and CDR2 sequences are SGHKS and YYEKEE (reference sequence). With 2 bases removed from V and 1 base from J, the gap between germline ends came to 12 bases. The length of the CDR3 is 16 residues. CDR3 nucleotide sequence: TGTGCCAGCAGCTTAACCGTATCCATGAACACCGGGGAGCTGTTTTTT. This translates into CASSLTVSMNTGELFF.

This clonotype was counted many times. The chain couples TRBV2 to TRBJ1-1; possible D gene TRBD1, 6 bases. Germline lookup yields CDR1 SNHLY and CDR2 FYNNEI. This CDR3 is 15 amino acids long. Trimming removed 6 bases from V and 0 bases from J, with 14 bases in between. In DNA form, the CDR3 reads TGTGCCAGCAGCTCGGACAGTGAGATGAACACTGAAGCTTTCTTT. Amino acid sequence: CASSSDSEMNTEAFF.

This clonotype turned up a few times. It is unclear where the CDR3 begins or ends on the DNA, so no DNA is shown, and the CDR3 is as TCRdb lists it. The chain employs TRBV6-6 and TRBJ2-4; TRBD1, the table's D call, lacks a check against the DNA. The CDR3 is made up of 15 amino acids, end residues included. CDR1 is MNHNY and CDR2 is SVGAGI in the germline V gene (reference sequence). CDR3 sequence reads: CASSSSDREWDIQYF.

Many counts were recorded for this clonotype. The rearrangement links TRBV7-6 to TRBJ2-7, with D possibly matching TRBD1 (6 bases). CDR1 and CDR2 (germline): SGHVS, FNYEAQ. V lost 5 bases to trimming and J lost 0 bases, with 8 bases between them. The CDR3 runs 13 residues. DNA for the CDR3: TGTGCCAGCAGCACAGGGAACTCCTACGAGCAGTACTTC. This codes for CASSTGNSYEQYF.

This clonotype has ten or more counts. The V and J genes are TRBV5-4 and TRBJ2-7, with D possibly TRBD2 on 5 matching bases. V lost 2 bases and J 5 bases, leaving 11 bases between the germline ends. The germline CDR1 and CDR2 sequences are SGHNT and YYREEE (reference sequence). The CDR3 length is 13 residues. Written as DNA, the CDR3 is TGTGCCAGCAGCTTCTCCAATAGCGACGAGCAGTACTTC. Protein product: CASSFSNSDEQYF.

This clonotype was picked up many times. The J gene is TRBJ2-2, the V gene TRBV5-4; 9 nucleotides align to TRBD2. The germline CDR1 and CDR2 sequences are SGHNT and YYREEE (reference sequence). Trimming cost V 4 bases and J 7 bases; bases outside gene matches: 11. The CDR3 extends over 16 amino acids. The CDR3 DNA follows: TGTGCCAGCAGCCGTAGCGGGGGCCTGGAGGGCGGGGAGCTGTTTTTT. Its translation: CASSRSGGLEGGELFF.

By its share, this clonotype is medium-sized (0.01 to 0.1%). The chain employs TRBV11-2 and TRBJ1-5; 9 bases agree with TRBD1. CDR3 length equals 14 residues. The germline V gene has CDR1 SGHAT and CDR2 FQNNGV. V shed 4 bases, J shed 6 bases, and the junction held 4 bases outside the gene matches. The CDR3 DNA is TGTGCCAGCAGCTCGGGGACAGGGCTTCAGCCCCAGCATTTT. This encodes CASSSGTGLQPQHF.

The chain uses TRBV6-5 and TRBJ2-1, with D perhaps TRBD2 (5 bases). The V gene's germline CDR1 is MNHEY and CDR2 SVGAGI. CDR3 length equals 14 residues. V lost 2 bases and J lost 7, with 12 bases in between. CDR3 sequence reads: CASSYDERTNEQFF. Here the CDR3 DNA reads TGTGCCAGCAGTTACGACGAGCGGACTAATGAGCAGTTCTTC.

In its sample, this clonotype was seen many times. J is TRBJ2-3 and V is TRBV11-3; TRBD1 aligns across 8 bases. This CDR3 spans 15 amino acids. The germline gives CDR1 SGHNT, CDR2 YENEEA. The V gene end was trimmed by 7 bases and the J gene end by 3 bases; junction bases not matched to a gene: 9. The CDR3 nucleotides are TGTGCCAGCACCGATTCCCAGGGGGCGACAGATACGCAGTATTTT. This translates into CASTDSQGATDTQYF.

In this sample, this clonotype turned up a few times. This rearrangement joins TRBV4-3 to TRBJ2-7, with 7 bases that match TRBD1. The ends lost 1 base at V and 7 bases at J; junction bases unmatched: 1. There are 12 residues in the CDR3. Germline V gene lookup returns CDR1 LGHNA and CDR2 YSLEER. The CDR3 DNA reads TGCGCCAGCAGCCAAGGCAGGGGGGAGCAGTACTTC. Translating it yields CASSQGRGEQYF.